Each of the 11 T cell receptor beta chains below was sequenced from the same sample in a study of CD8+ T cells in alopecia areata. The sample's treatment: oral pan-JAK inhibitor, 5-10 mg twice daily. Isolated RNA was reverse transcribed into cDNA used as the sequencing template. The table came from immunoSEQ multiplex PCR; TCRdb's copy has only in-frame clones and leaves some out. The data hold over 150,000 clones, with approximately 56% observed a single time. This sample comprised CD4+ T cells sorted from blood, obtained at week 4, from a patient treated with tofacitinib. These receptors all come from a human donor with alopecia areata.

There are a few counts of this clone. The rearrangement uses TRBV5-1 and TRBJ2-1, with D unclear. Germline V gene data show CDR1 as SGHRS and CDR2 as YFSETQ. V shed 9 bases and J shed 5 bases, with 12 bases lying between them. The CDR3 runs 12 residues. CDR3 loop: CATADWNNEQFF. DNA for the CDR3: TGCGCCACCGCCGACTGGAACAATGAGCAGTTCTTC. Together with reference TRBV5-1 and TRBJ2-1, the CDR3 gives the full variable domain: KAGVTQTPRYLIKTRGQQVTLSCSPISGHRSVSWYQQTPGQGLQFLFEYFSETQRNKGNFPGRFSGRQFSNSRSEMNVSTLELGDSALYLCATADWNNEQFFGPGTRLTVL.

The genes are TRBV5-1 and TRBJ1-1, with D perhaps TRBD1 (5 bases). Germline loops: CDR1 SGHRS, CDR2 YFSETQ. The CDR3 covers 13 residues. V lost 7 bases and J 3 bases, leaving 13 bases between the germline ends. CDR3 DNA: TGCGCCAGCCGGGGGGTATCGGACACTGAAGCTTTCTTT. Encoded protein: CASRGVSDTEAFF.

This chain joins TRBV28 and TRBJ2-1; perhaps TRBD1 as D (5 bases). Between the trimmed V and J ends, which lost 6 bases and 6 bases, there was a span of 12 bases. The CDR3 consists of 13 residues. Germline V gene data show CDR1 as MDHEN and CDR2 as SYDVKM. The CDR3, as DNA: TGTGCCAGCAGCCCCGACAGCCTCAATGAGCAGTTCTTC. It yields the protein CASSPDSLNEQFF.

The chain recombines TRBV29-1 with TRBJ2-2, with a possible D match to TRBD2 (7 bases). The CDR3 has 16 amino acids. Germline loops: CDR1 SQVTM, CDR2 ANQGSEA. Trimming removed 0 bases at V and 4 bases at J, with 15 bases between. CDR3 sequence (DNA): TGCAGCGTTGAAGATAGTAAAGGGGGGGTCACCGGGGAGCTGTTTTTT. Translating gives CSVEDSKGGVTGELFF.

The chain recombines TRBV13 with TRBJ2-5; 15 bases line up with TRBD2. From germline, CDR1 is PRHDT and CDR2 FYEKMQ (reference sequence). The CDR3 runs to 19 residues. V trimming: 0 bases; J trimming: 5 bases; junction bases outside the gene matches: 10. Written as DNA, the CDR3 is TGTGCCAGCAGCTTAGGACCTCGCGGACTAGCGGGAGGGCCCGAGACCCAGTACTTC. As protein: CASSLGPRGLAGGPETQYF.

This clone was observed many times. The V gene is TRBV5-4, the J gene TRBJ2-5; D uncertain. Trimming cost V 4 bases and J 5 bases, with 12 bases left between them. This CDR3 has 13 amino acids. Germline CDR1 SGHNT, CDR2 YYREEE (reference sequence). CDR3 nucleotide sequence: TGTGCCAGCAGCGGGGAATTACGCGAGACCCAGTACTTC. Translating gives CASSGELRETQYF.

This clone occurred once. The chain is built from TRBV6-4 and TRBJ1-1, with unresolved D. In germline, CDR1 is MRHNA, CDR2 SNTAGT. The CDR3 is 13 amino acids. Trimming pared 0 bases from V and 2 bases from J, leaving 4 bases between. In nucleotides, the CDR3 is TGTGCCAGCAGTGACTCCGGCAACACTGAAGCTTTCTTT. This sequence encodes CASSDSGNTEAFF.

This clone was found once. The chain combines TRBV7-2 with TRBJ1-1; D gene uncertain. Trimming left V 0 bases short and J 1 base short, with 9 bases between. From germline, CDR1 is SGHTA and CDR2 FQGNSA. The CDR3 totals 15 residues. In DNA, the CDR3 is TGTGCCAGCAGCTTAGCAGGTGCCCAGAACACTGAAGCTTTCTTT. Protein product: CASSLAGAQNTEAFF.

In its sample, this clone was seen a few times. This chain connects TRBV29-1 to TRBJ2-3; 13 nucleotides agree with TRBD2. CDR1 is SQVTM and CDR2 is ANQGSEA in the germline V gene. V trimming: 6 bases; J trimming: 6 bases; junction bases outside the gene matches: 15. This CDR3 comprises 17 residues. CDR3 in amino acids: CSVSLITSGRAADTQYF. For the CDR3, the DNA is TGCAGCGTGAGCCTAATCACTAGCGGGAGGGCCGCGGATACGCAGTATTTT.

The rearrangement uses TRBV19 and TRBJ2-4, with 7 bases matching TRBD2. Germline values: CDR1 LNHDA, CDR2 SQIVND (reference sequence). This CDR3 is built from 15 residues. The V and J ends lost 3 bases and 7 bases, in that order; junction bases with no gene match: 9. CDR3 residues: CASSIAAGRANIQYF. In DNA, the CDR3 is TGTGCCAGTAGTATCGCGGCAGGGAGGGCGAACATTCAGTACTTC.

V and J are TRBV25-1 and TRBJ2-7; a possible D gene is TRBD2 (6 bases). The CDR3 spans 13 residues. Germline-derived CDR1 and CDR2 are MGHDK and SYGVNS. V lost 6 bases, J lost 3 bases, and 12 bases lay in between. The CDR3 reads CASSRQGGYEQYF. CDR3 DNA: TGTGCCAGCAGCCGGCAGGGAGGCTACGAGCAGTACTTC.